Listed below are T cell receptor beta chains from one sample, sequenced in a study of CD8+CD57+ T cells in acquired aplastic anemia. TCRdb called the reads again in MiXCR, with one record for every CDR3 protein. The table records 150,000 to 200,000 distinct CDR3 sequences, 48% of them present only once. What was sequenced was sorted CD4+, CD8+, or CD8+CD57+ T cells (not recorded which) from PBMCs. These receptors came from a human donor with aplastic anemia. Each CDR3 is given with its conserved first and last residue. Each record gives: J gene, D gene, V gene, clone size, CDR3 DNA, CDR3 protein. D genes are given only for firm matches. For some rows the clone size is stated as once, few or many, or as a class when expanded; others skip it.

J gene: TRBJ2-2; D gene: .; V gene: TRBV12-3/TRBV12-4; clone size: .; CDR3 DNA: TGTGCCAGCAGCCTCCAGGGGCCAAACACCGGGGAGCTGTCCTTT; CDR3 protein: CASSLQGPNTGELSF
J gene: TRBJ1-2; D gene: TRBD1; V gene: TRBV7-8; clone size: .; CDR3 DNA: TGTGCCAGCAGACCCACGCTTTATGGGACAGAATATGGCTACACCTTC; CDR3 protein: CASRPTLYGTEYGYTF
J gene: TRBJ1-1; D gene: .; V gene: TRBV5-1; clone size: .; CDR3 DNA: TGCGCCAGCAGCTTGGAAGGTCCGAACACTGAAGCTTTCTTT; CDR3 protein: CASSLEGPNTEAFF
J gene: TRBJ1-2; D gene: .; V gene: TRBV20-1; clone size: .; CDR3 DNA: TGCAGTGCTAGTCACGGGGGGAGCCCGGATGGCTACACCTTC; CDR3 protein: CSASHGGSPDGYTF
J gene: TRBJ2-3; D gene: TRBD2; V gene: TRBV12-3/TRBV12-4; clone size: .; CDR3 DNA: TGTGCCAGCAGTGGGGCTAGCGGGGGTCCCACAGATACGCAGTATTTT; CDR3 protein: CASSGASGGPTDTQYF
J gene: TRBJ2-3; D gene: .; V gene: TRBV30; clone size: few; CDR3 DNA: TGTGCCTGGAGTAGGCGGAGCACAGATACGCAGTATTTT; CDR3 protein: CAWSRRSTDTQYF
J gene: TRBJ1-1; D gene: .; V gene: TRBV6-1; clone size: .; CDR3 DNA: TGTGCCAGCACCCCCCGGGTTAGGCCTAGGGCTTTCTTT; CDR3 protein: CASTPRVRPRAFF
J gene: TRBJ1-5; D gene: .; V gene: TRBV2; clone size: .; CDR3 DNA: TGTGCCAGCAGTGACCCCTACAGGTCTAATCAGCCCCAGCATTTT; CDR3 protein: CASSDPYRSNQPQHF
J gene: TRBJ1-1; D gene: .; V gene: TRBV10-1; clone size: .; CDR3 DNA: TGCGCCAGCAGTGAGACAGCAAGCACTGAAGCTTTCTTT; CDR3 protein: CASSETASTEAFF
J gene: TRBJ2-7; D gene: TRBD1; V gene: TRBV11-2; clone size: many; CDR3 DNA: TGTGCCAGCAGCTTAGGGACAGGGCTATCCTACGAGCAGTACTTC; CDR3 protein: CASSLGTGLSYEQYF
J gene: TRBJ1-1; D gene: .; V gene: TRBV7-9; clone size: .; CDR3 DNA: TGTGCCAGCAGCTCGGACACGGCAGCTTTCTTT; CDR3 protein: CASSSDTAAFF
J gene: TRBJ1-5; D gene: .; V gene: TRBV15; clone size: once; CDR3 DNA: TGTGCCACCAGCAGAGGGGATGGACAGATGGCGAATCAGCCCCAGCATTTT; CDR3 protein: CATSRGDGQMANQPQHF
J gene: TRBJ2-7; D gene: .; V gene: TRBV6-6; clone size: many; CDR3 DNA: TGTGCCAGCAGTTACGAGGGCCGGGGGCAGTACTTC; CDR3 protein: CASSYEGRGQYF
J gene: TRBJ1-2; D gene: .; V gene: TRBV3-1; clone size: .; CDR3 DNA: TGTGCCAGCAGCCAAGTCGCGACAGGAGGCTACACCTTC; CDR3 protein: CASSQVATGGYTF
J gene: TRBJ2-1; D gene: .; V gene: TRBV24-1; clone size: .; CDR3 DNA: TGTGCCACCAGTGATCCCTCTATCGGGTTTTCCTACAATGAGCAGTTCTTC; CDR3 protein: CATSDPSIGFSYNEQFF
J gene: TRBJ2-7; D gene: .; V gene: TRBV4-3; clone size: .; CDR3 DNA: TGCGCCAGCAGCCACGGACCGGTGTCGGGGATGGGCGAGCAGTACTTC; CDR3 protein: CASSHGPVSGMGEQYF
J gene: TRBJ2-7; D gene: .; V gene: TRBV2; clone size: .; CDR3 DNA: TGTGCCAGCAGCGCTGCGGGACTGACCTACGAGCAGTACTTC; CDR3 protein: CASSAAGLTYEQYF
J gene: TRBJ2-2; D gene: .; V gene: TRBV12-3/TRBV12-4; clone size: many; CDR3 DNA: TGTGCCAGCAGTAGATTAACAGTAGGCGGGGAGCTGTTTTTT; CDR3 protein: CASSRLTVGGELFF
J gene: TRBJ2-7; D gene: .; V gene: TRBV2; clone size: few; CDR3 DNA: TGTGCCAGCAGGCAGCAGGACCAATCCTACGAGCAGTACTTC; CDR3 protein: CASRQQDQSYEQYF
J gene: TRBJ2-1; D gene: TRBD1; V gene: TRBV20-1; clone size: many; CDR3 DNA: TGCAGTGCTGGGGTCGGGACAGGGGCCTACAATGAGCAGTTCTTC; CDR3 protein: CSAGVGTGAYNEQFF
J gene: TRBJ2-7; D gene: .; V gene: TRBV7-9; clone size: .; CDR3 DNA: TGTGCCAGCAGCTTACTGGGGGAATCCTACGAGCAGTACTTC; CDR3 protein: CASSLLGESYEQYF
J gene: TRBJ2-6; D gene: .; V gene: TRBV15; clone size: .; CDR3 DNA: TGTGCCACCAGCAGAGGGACCGCTTCTGGGGCCAACGTCCTGACTTTC; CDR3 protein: CATSRGTASGANVLTF
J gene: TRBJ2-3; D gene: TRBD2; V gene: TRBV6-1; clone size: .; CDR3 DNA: TGTGCCAGCAGTGCACTAGCGGGGGATAGCACAGATACGCAGTATTTT; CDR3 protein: CASSALAGDSTDTQYF
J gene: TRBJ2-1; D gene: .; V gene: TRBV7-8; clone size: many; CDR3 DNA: TGTGCCAGCAGCTTAGGACAGACCTCCTACAATGAGCAGTTCTTC; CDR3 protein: CASSLGQTSYNEQFF
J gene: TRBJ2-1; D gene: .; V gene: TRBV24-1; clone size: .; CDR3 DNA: TGTGCCACCAGTGATAGCAGCGCGATGAAAGAGACCCAGTTCTTC; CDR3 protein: CATSDSSAMKETQFF
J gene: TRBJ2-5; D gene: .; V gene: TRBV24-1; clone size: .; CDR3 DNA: TGTGCCACCAGTGAGGAGATAGGGGCAGAAGAGACCCAGTACTTC; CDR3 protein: CATSEEIGAEETQYF
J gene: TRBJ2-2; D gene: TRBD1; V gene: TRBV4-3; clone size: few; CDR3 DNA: TGCGCCAGCAGCCCTAGGACAGGGACTGGGGAGCTGTTTTTT; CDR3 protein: CASSPRTGTGELFF
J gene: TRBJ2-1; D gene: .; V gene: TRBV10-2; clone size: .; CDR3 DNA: TGCGCCAGCATGGCGGGGAATGAGCAGTTCTTC; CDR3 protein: CASMAGNEQFF
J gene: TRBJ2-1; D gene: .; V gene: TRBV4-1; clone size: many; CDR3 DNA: TGCGCCAGCAGCCCAGATGGCGGTGAGCAGTTCTTC; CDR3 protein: CASSPDGGEQFF
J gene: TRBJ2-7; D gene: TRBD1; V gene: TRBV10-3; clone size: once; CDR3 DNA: TGTGCCACCTCCTTAGGGCAGGGACAGGGGAGAGGCTACGAGCAGTACTTC; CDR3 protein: CATSLGQGQGRGYEQYF
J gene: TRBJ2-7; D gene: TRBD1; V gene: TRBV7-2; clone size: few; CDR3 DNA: TGTGCCAGCAGCCCGAACGGACAGGCCTACGAGCAGTACTTC; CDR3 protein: CASSPNGQAYEQYF
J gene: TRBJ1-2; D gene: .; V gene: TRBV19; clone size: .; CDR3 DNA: TGTGCCAGTAGTACAACTAGGCAGGGCTATGGCTACACCTTC; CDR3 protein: CASSTTRQGYGYTF
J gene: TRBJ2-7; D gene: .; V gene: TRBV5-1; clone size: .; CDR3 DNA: TGCGCCAGCAGCTTGGGGGCGGAGGAGTACTTC; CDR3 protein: CASSLGAEEYF
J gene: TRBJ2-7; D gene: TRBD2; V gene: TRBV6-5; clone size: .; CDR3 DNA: TGTGCCAGCAGTTACCGCGGGAGGCTCGAGCAGTACTTC; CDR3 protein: CASSYRGRLEQYF
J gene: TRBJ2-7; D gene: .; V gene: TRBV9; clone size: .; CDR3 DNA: TGTGCCAGCAGATGGGACGCGAGCTCCTACGAGCAGTACTTC; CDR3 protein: CASRWDASSYEQYF
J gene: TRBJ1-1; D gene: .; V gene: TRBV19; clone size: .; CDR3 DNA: TGTGCCAGTAGTATGTTCAGTTCTGGACAGTTGAACACTGAAGCTTTCTTT; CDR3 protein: CASSMFSSGQLNTEAFF
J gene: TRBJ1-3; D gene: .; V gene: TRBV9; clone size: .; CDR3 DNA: TGTGCCAGCAGCGTAGATTGGGGGGGTGGAAACACCATATATTTT; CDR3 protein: CASSVDWGGGNTIYF
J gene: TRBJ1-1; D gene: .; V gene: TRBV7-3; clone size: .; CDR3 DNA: TGTGCCAGCAGCTTGTTTCAGGGATACACTGAAGCTTTCTTT; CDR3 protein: CASSLFQGYTEAFF